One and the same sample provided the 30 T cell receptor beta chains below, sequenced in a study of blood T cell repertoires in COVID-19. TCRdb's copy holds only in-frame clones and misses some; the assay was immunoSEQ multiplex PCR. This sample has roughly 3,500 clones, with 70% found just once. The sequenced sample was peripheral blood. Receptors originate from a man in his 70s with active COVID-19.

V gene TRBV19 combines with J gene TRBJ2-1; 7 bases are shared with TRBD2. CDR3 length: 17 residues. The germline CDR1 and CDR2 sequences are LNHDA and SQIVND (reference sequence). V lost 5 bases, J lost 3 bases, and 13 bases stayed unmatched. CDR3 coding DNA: TGTGCCAGTAGTCCGTCCGCGGGAGCTAGCATCTACAATGAGCAGTTCTTC. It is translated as CASSPSAGASIYNEQFF.

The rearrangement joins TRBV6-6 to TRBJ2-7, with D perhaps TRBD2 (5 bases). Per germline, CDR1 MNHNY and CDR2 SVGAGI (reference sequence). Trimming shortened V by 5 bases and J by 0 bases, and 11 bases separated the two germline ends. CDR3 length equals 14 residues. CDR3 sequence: CASSGEWTSYEQYF. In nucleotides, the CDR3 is TGTGCCAGCAGTGGGGAGTGGACCTCCTACGAGCAGTACTTC.

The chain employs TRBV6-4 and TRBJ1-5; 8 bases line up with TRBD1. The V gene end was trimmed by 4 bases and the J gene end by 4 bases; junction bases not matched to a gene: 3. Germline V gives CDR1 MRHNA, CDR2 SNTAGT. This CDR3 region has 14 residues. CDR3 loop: CASSVTGGNQPQHF. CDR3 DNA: TGTGCCAGCAGTGTAACAGGGGGGAATCAGCCCCAGCATTTT.

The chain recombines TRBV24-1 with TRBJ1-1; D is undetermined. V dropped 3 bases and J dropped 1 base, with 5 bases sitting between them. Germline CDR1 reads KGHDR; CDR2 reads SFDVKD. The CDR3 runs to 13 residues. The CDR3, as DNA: TGTGCCACCAGTGATAATAGGAACACTGAAGCTTTCTTT. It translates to CATSDNRNTEAFF.

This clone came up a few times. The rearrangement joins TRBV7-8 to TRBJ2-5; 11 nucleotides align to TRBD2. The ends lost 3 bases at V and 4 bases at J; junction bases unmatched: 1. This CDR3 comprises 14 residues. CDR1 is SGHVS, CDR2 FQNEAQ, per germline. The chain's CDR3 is CASSFGLAGETQYF. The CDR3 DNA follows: TGTGCCAGCAGCTTCGGACTAGCGGGAGAGACCCAGTACTTC.

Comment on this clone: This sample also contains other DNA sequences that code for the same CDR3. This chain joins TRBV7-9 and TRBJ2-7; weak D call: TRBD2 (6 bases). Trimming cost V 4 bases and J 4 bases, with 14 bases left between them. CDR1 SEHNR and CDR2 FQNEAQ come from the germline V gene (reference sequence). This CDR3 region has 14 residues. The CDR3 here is CASSYGGSLYEQYF. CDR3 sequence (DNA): TGTGCCAGCAGCTATGGGGGGAGTTTATACGAGCAGTACTTC.

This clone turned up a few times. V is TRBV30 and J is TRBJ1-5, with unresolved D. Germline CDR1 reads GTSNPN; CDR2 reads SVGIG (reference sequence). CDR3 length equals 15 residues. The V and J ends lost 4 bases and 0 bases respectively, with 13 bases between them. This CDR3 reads CAWKGAGGSNQPQHF. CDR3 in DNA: TGTGCCTGGAAGGGTGCAGGAGGTAGCAATCAGCCCCAGCATTTT. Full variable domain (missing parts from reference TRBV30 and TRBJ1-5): SQTIHQWPATLVQPVGSPLSLECTVEGTSNPNLYWYRQAAGRGLQLLFYSVGIGQISSEVPQNLSASRPQDRQFILSSKKLLLSDSGFYLCAWKGAGGSNQPQHFGDGTRLSIL.

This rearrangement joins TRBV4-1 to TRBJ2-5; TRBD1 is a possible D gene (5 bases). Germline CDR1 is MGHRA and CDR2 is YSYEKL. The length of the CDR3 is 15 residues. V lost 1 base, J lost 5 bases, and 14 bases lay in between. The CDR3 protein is CASSQGGQTRETQYF. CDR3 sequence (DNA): TGCGCCAGCAGCCAAGGGGGCCAGACGAGGGAGACCCAGTACTTC.

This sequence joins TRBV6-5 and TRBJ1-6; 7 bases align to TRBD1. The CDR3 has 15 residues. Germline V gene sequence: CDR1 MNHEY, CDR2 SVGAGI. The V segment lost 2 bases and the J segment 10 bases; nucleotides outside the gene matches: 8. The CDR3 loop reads CASSYETGSISPLHF. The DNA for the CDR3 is TGTGCCAGCAGTTACGAGACAGGGAGTATCTCACCCCTCCACTTT.

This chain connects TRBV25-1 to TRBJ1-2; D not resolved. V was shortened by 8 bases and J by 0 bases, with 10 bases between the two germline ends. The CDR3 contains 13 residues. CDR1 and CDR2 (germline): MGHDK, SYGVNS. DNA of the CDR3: TGTGCCAGCCGCAGGTTAGCTAACTATGGCTACACCTTC. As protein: CASRRLANYGYTF.

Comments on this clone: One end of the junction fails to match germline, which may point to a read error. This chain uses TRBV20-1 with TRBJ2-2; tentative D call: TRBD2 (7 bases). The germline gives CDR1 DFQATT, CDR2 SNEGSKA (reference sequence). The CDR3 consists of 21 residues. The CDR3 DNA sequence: TGCAGGGCTAGTGCTGGGGGCTGGAGCCGCGGGGGCGGAGGGAACACCGGGGAGCTGTTTTTT. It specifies CRASAGGWSRGGGGNTGELFF.

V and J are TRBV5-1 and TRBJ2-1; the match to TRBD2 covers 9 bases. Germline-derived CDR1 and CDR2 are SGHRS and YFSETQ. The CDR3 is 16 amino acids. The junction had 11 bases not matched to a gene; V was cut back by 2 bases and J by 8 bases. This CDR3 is CASSLVSGSRVHEQFF. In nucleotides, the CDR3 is TGCGCCAGCAGCTTAGTTAGCGGGAGTAGGGTCCATGAGCAGTTCTTC.

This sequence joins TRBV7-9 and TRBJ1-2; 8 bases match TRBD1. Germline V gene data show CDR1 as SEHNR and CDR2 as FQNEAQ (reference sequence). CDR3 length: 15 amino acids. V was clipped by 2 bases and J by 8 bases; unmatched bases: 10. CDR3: CASSLTGQGAEGYTF. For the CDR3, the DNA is TGTGCCAGCAGCTTAACCGGCCAGGGGGCTGAAGGCTACACCTTC.

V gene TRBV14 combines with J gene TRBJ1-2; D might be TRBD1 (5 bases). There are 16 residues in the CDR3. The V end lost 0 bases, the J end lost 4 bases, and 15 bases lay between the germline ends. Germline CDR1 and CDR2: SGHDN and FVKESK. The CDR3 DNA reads TGTGCCAGCAGCCAAGATCCAATGACAGACCTCTATGGCTACACCTTC. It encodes CASSQDPMTDLYGYTF.

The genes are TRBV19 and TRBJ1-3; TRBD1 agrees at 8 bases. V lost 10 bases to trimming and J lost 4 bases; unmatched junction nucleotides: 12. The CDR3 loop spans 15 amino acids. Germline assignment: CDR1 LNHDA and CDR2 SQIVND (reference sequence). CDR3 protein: CATGTGGSGGNTIYF. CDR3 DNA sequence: TGTGCCACCGGGACAGGCGGTTCGGGAGGAAACACCATATATTTT.

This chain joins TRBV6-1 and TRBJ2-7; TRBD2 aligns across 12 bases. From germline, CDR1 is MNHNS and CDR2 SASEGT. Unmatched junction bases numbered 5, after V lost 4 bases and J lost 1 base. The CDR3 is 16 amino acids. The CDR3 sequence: CASSATSGRLSYEQYF. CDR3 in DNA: TGTGCCAGCAGTGCTACTAGCGGGAGGCTATCCTACGAGCAGTACTTC.

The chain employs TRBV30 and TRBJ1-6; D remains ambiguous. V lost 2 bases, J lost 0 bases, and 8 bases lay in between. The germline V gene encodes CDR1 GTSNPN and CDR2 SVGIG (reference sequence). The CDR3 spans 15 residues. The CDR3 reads CAWSPGSSYNSPLHF. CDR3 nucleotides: TGTGCCTGGAGTCCGGGGAGCTCCTATAATTCACCCCTCCACTTT.

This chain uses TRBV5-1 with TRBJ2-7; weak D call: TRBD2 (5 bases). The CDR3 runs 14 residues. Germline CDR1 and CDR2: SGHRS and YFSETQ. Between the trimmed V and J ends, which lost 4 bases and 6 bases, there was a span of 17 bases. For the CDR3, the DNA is TGCGCCAGCAGCCTGGGAGATACTAATCGCGAGCAGTACTTC. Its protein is CASSLGDTNREQYF. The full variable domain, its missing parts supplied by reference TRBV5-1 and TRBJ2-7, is KAGVTQTPRYLIKTRGQQVTLSCSPISGHRSVSWYQQTPGQGLQFLFEYFSETQRNKGNFPGRFSGRQFSNSRSEMNVSTLELGDSALYLCASSLGDTNREQYFGPGTRLTVT.

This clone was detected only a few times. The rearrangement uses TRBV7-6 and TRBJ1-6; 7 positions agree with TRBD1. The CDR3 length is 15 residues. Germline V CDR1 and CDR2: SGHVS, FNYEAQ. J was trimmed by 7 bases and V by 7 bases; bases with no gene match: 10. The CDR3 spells CASTPGGQKNSPLHF. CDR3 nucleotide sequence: TGTGCCAGCACCCCAGGGGGACAGAAAAATTCACCCCTCCACTTT. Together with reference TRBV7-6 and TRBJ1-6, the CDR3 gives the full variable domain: GAGVSQSPRYKVTKRGQDVALRCDPISGHVSLYWYRQALGQGPEFLTYFNYEAQQDKSGLPNDRFSAERPEGSISTLTIQRTEQRDSAMYRCASTPGGQKNSPLHFGNGTRLTVT.

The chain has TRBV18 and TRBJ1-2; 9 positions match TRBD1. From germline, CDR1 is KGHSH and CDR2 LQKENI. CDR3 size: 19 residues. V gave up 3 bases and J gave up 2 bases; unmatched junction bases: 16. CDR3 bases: TGTGCCAGCTCACCCCTCCTCGGACAGGGGATCGTGGTGAACTATGGCTACACCTTC. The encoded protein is CASSPLLGQGIVVNYGYTF.

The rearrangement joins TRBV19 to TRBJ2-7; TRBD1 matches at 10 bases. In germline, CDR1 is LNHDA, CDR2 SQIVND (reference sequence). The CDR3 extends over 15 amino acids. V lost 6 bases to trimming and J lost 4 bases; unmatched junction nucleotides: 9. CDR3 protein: CASRLRDRGTYEQYF. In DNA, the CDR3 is TGTGCCAGTAGACTCCGGGACAGGGGTACTTACGAGCAGTACTTC.

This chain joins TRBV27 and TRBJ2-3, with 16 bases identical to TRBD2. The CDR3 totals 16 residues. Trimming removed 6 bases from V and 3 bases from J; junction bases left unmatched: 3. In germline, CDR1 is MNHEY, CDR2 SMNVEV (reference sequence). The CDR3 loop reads CASRGLAGGQTDTQYF. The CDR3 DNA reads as TGTGCCAGCAGGGGACTAGCGGGGGGGCAAACAGATACGCAGTATTTT.

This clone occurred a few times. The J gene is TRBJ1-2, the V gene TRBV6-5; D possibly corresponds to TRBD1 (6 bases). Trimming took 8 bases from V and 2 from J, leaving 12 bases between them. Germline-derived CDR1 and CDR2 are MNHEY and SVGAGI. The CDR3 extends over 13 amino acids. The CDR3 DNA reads TGTGCCAGCGCCGCAGGGGCGAACTATGGCTACACCTTC. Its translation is CASAAGANYGYTF.

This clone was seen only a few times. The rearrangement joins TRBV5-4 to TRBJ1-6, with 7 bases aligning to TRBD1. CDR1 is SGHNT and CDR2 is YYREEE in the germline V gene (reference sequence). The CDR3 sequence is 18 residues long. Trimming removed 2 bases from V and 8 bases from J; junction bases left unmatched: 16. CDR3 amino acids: CASSFVDRASLADSPLHF. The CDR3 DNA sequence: TGTGCCAGCAGCTTCGTCGACAGGGCGTCTCTCGCGGATTCACCCCTCCACTTT.

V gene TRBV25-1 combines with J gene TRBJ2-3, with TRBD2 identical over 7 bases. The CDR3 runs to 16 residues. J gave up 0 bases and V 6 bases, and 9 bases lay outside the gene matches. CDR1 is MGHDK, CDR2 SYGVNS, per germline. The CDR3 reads CASRGGAGLSTDTQYF. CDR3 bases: TGTGCCAGCAGGGGGGGAGCGGGACTCAGCACAGATACGCAGTATTTT. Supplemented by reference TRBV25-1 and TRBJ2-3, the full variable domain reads EADIYQTPRYLVIGTGKKITLECSQTMGHDKMYWYQQDPGMELHLIHYSYGVNSTEKGDLSSESTVSRIRTEHFPLTLESARPSHTSQYLCASRGGAGLSTDTQYFGPGTRLTVL.

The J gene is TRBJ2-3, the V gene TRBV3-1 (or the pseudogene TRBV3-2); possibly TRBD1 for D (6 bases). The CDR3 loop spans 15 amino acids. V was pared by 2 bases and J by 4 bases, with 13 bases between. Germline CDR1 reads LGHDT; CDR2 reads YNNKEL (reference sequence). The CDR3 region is CASSQYKTGPDTQYF. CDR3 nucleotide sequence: TGTGCCAGCAGCCAATATAAAACAGGGCCAGATACGCAGTATTTT.

The CDR3 DNA sequence: TGTGCCAGCAGCCCCCATCCGCGTAGTACGGGGCAGTTCTTC. It translates to CASSPHPRSTGQFF. The V call is TRBV5-6, the J call TRBJ2-1; D gene uncertain. The germline CDR1 and CDR2 sequences are SGHDT and YYEEEE. The CDR3 sequence is 14 residues long. The V end lost 4 bases, the J end lost 12 bases, and 20 bases lay between the germline ends.

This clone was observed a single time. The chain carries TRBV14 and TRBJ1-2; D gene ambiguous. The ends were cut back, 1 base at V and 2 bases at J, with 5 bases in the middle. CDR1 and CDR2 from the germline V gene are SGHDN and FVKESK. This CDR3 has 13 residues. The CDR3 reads CASSQVTNYGYTF. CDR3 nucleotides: TGTGCCAGCAGCCAAGTGACAAACTATGGCTACACCTTC.

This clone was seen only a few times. The CDR3 DNA reads TGTGCCAGCAGTGAACATAGGACTAGTACGTTCAGGGATACGCAGTATTTT. Translation: CASSEHRTSTFRDTQYF. The chain uses TRBV6-1 and TRBJ2-3, with 7 bases fitting TRBD2. Trimming took 2 bases from V and 6 from J; bases not matched to a gene: 14. This CDR3 has 17 amino acids. Germline CDR1 is MNHNS and CDR2 is SASEGT.

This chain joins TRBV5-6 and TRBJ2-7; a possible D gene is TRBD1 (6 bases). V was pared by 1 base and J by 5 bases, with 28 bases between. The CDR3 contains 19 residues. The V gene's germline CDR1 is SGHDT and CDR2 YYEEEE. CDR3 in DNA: TGTGCCAGCAGCTTGTCGGCAGGAAGGGGGTGGCCAGGGTTGGACGAGCAGTACTTC. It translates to CASSLSAGRGWPGLDEQYF.